Listed below are T cell receptor beta chains from one sample, sequenced in a study of blood T cell repertoires in COVID-19. Measured with immunoSEQ multiplex PCR; TCRdb has only the in-frame clones, and not every one. The profile covers 250,000 or so clones, with less than 85% appearing a single time and approximately 2% taken by the ten largest. Sample: PBMCs or T cells enriched from blood (not recorded which). Source of these receptors: a man between 60 and 70 years old who had recovered from COVID-19. Both conserved end residues are part of each CDR3. A D gene is named only where the DNA matches it firmly. Size tells how often a clone was seen (once, few, many) or the class of an expanded clone, and some rows leave it out.

D: -
J: TRBJ1-1
size: -
V: TRBV27
CDR3: CASSRGTEAFF
DNA: TGTGCCAGCAGTCGAGGGACTGAAGCTTTCTTT

D: -
J: TRBJ2-5
size: -
V: TRBV7-2
CDR3: CASSLAPAETQYF
DNA: TGTGCCAGCAGCTTAGCCCCAGCGGAGACCCAGTACTTC

D: TRBD1
J: TRBJ1-1
size: -
V: TRBV2
CDR3: CASRDRGAYTEAFF
DNA: TGTGCCAGTCGGGACAGGGGGGCGTACACTGAAGCTTTCTTT

D: -
J: TRBJ1-2
size: -
V: TRBV2
CDR3: CASSLGLRGYGYTF
DNA: TGTGCCAGCAGCTTGGGGTTACGGGGCTATGGCTACACCTTC

D: TRBD1
J: TRBJ1-4
size: -
V: TRBV7-9
CDR3: CASSTTGAGNEKLFF
DNA: TGTGCCAGCAGCACGACAGGGGCGGGAAATGAAAAACTGTTTTTT

D: TRBD1
J: TRBJ2-1
size: -
V: TRBV9
CDR3: CASSPGQGEQFF
DNA: TGTGCCAGCAGCCCAGGACAGGGTGAGCAGTTCTTC

D: -
J: TRBJ1-1
size: -
V: TRBV29-1
CDR3: CSVASTEAFF
DNA: TGCAGCGTTGCCAGCACTGAAGCTTTCTTT

D: -
J: TRBJ1-6
size: -
V: TRBV11-2
CDR3: CASSLDDHRTYSSPLHF
DNA: TGTGCCAGCAGCTTAGATGACCACAGAACTTACTCTTCACCCCTCCACTTT

D: -
J: TRBJ1-1
size: -
V: TRBV6-5
CDR3: CASSYNRQEEAFF
DNA: TGTGCCAGCAGTTACAACAGACAGGAAGAAGCTTTCTTT

D: -
J: TRBJ2-3
size: -
V: TRBV4-3
CDR3: CASATPPDTQYF
DNA: TGCGCCAGTGCTACCCCCCCAGATACGCAGTATTTT

D: TRBD1
J: TRBJ2-2
size: -
V: TRBV10-2
CDR3: CASSDGWGTAGSELFF
DNA: TGCGCCAGCAGTGACGGTTGGGGGACAGCAGGATCGGAGCTGTTTTTT

D: -
J: TRBJ1-5
size: -
V: TRBV4-1
CDR3: CASSQDDDSYSNQPQHF
DNA: TGCGCCAGCAGCCAAGATGATGACAGTTATAGCAATCAGCCCCAGCATTTT

D: TRBD1
J: TRBJ2-5
size: -
V: TRBV7-9
CDR3: CASSRGQAGQETQYF
DNA: TGTGCCAGCAGCCGGGGACAGGCCGGGCAAGAGACCCAGTACTTC

D: TRBD1
J: TRBJ1-2
size: -
V: TRBV7-2
CDR3: CASSPGGSNYGYTF
DNA: TGTGCCAGCAGCCCAGGGGGGAGTAACTATGGCTACACCTTC

D: TRBD2
J: TRBJ2-5
size: -
V: TRBV3-1/TRBV3-2
CDR3: CASSRRLAGVGETQYF
DNA: TGTGCCAGCAGCCGGCGACTAGCGGGGGTGGGGGAGACCCAGTACTTC

D: TRBD1
J: TRBJ1-2
size: -
V: TRBV2
CDR3: CASSGGQGRGYTF
DNA: TGTGCCAGCAGCGGGGGACAGGGCCGAGGCTACACCTTC

D: TRBD1
J: TRBJ2-7
size: -
V: TRBV19
CDR3: CASSTDRDSYEQYF
DNA: TGTGCCAGTAGTACAGACAGGGACTCCTACGAGCAGTACTTC

D: -
J: TRBJ1-5
size: -
V: TRBV6-1
CDR3: CASSEALFRVWSNQPQHF
DNA: TGTGCCAGCAGTGAAGCGCTTTTCAGGGTATGGAGCAATCAGCCCCAGCATTTT

D: -
J: TRBJ1-1
size: -
V: TRBV10-3
CDR3: CAISPDDGDTEAFF
DNA: TGTGCCATCAGCCCAGACGACGGGGATACTGAAGCTTTCTTT

D: TRBD1
J: TRBJ1-5
size: few
V: TRBV2
CDR3: CASSDLGTGPGNQPQHF
DNA: TGTGCCAGCAGTGACCTCGGGACAGGCCCTGGCAATCAGCCCCAGCATTTT

D: -
J: TRBJ1-1
size: -
V: TRBV5-1
CDR3: CASSFSGGRGNTEAFF
DNA: TGCGCCAGCAGCTTTTCGGGAGGGCGCGGGAACACTGAAGCTTTCTTT

D: -
J: TRBJ2-7
size: -
V: TRBV6-5
CDR3: CASGTGSHEQYF
DNA: TGTGCCAGCGGCACAGGGTCCCACGAGCAGTACTTC